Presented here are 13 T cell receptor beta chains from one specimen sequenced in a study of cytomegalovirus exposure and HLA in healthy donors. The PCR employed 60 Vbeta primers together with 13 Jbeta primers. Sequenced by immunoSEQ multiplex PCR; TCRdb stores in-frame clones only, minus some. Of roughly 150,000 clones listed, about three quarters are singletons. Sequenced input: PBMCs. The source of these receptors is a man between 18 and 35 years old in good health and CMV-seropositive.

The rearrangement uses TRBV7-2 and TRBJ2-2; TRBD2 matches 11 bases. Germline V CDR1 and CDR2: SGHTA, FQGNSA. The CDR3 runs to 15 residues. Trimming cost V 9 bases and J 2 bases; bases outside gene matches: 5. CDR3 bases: TGTGCCAGTTCCCTAGCGGGAGGAAACACCGGGGAGCTGTTTTTT. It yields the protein CASSLAGGNTGELFF. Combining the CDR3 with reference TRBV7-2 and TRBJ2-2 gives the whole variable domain GAGVSQSPSNKVTEKGKDVELRCDPISGHTALYWYRQSLGQGLEFLIYFQGNSAPDKSGLPSDRFSAERTGGSVSTLTIQRTQQEDSAVYLCASSLAGGNTGELFFGEGSRLTVL.

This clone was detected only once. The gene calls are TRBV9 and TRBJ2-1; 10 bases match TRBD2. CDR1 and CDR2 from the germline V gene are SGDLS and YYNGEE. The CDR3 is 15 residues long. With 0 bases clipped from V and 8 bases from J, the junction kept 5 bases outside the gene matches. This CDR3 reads CASSVEAGGPDEQFF. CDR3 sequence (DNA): TGTGCCAGCAGCGTAGAAGCGGGGGGGCCGGATGAGCAGTTCTTC.

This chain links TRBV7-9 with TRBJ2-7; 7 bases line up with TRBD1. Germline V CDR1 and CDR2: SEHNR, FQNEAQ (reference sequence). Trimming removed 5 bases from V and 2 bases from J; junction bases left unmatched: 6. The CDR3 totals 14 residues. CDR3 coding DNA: TGTGCCAGCAGCCGAAATGACAGGGCCTACGAGCAGTACGTC. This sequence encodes CASSRNDRAYEQYV.

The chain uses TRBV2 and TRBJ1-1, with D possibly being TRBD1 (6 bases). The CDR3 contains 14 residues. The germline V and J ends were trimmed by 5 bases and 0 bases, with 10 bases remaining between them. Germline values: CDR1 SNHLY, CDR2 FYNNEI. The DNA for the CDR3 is TGTGCCAGCAGTCCCGACAGGATGAACACTGAAGCTTTCTTT. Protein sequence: CASSPDRMNTEAFF.

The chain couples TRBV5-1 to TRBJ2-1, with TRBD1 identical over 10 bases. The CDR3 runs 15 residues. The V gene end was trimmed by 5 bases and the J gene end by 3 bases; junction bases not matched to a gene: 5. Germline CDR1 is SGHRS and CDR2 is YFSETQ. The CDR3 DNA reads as TGCGCCAGCAGTTTCGGGACAGGGGACTACAATGAGCAGTTCTTC. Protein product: CASSFGTGDYNEQFF.

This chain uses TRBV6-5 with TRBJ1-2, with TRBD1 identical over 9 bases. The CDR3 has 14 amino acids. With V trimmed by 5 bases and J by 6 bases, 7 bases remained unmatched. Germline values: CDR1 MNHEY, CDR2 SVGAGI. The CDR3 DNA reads TGTGCCAGCAGTACGACAGGGGGTGTGGATGGCTACACCTTC. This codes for CASSTTGGVDGYTF.

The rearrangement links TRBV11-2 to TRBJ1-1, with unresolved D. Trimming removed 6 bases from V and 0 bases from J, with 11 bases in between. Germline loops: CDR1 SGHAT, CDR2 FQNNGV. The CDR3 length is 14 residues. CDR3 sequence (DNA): TGTGCCAGCAGTCGCAGTGGAGTGAACACTGAAGCTTTCTTT. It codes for CASSRSGVNTEAFF.

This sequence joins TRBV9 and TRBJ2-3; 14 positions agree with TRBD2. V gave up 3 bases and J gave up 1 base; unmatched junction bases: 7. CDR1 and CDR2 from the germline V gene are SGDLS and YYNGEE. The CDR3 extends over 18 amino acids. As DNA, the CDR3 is TGTGCCAGCAGCGCCGGGACTAGCGGGAGTTCGGGCACAGATACGCAGTATTTT. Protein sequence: CASSAGTSGSSGTDTQYF.

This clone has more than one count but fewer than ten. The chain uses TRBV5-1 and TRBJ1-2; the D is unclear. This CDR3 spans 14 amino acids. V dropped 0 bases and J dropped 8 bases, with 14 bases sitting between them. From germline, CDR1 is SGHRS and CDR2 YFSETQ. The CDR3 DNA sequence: TGCGCCAGCAGCTTGGGGGGAGGGAACGGAGGCTACACCTTC. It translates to CASSLGGGNGGYTF.

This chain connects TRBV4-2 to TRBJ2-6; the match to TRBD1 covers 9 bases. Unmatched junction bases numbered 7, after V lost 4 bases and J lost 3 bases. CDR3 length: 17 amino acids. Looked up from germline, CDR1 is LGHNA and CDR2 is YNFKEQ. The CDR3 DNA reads TGTGCCAGCAGCCTTACAGGGGGCTCGAGTGGGGCCAACGTCCTGACTTTC. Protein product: CASSLTGGSSGANVLTF.

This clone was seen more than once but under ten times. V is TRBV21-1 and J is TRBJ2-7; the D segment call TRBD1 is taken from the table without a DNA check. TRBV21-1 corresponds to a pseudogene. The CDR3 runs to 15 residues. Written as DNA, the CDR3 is TGTGCCAGCGGCCCAGACAGGAGCCACTCCTACGAGCAGTACGTC. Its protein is CASGPDRSHSYEQYV.

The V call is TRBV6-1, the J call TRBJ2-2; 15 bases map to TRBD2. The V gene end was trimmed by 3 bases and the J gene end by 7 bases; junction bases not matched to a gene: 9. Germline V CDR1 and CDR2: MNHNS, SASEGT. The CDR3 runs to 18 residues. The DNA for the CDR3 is TGTGCCAGCAGTGATTTAGGACTAGCGGGAGGGCAGGTCGGGGAGCTGTTTTTT. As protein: CASSDLGLAGGQVGELFF.

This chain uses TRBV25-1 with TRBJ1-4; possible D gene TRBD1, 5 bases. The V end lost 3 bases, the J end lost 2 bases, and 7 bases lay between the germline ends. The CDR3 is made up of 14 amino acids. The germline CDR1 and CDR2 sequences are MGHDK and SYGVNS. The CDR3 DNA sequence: TGTGCCAGCAGTGAGGGGGGGACTAATGAAAAACTGTTTTTT. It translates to CASSEGGTNEKLFF.